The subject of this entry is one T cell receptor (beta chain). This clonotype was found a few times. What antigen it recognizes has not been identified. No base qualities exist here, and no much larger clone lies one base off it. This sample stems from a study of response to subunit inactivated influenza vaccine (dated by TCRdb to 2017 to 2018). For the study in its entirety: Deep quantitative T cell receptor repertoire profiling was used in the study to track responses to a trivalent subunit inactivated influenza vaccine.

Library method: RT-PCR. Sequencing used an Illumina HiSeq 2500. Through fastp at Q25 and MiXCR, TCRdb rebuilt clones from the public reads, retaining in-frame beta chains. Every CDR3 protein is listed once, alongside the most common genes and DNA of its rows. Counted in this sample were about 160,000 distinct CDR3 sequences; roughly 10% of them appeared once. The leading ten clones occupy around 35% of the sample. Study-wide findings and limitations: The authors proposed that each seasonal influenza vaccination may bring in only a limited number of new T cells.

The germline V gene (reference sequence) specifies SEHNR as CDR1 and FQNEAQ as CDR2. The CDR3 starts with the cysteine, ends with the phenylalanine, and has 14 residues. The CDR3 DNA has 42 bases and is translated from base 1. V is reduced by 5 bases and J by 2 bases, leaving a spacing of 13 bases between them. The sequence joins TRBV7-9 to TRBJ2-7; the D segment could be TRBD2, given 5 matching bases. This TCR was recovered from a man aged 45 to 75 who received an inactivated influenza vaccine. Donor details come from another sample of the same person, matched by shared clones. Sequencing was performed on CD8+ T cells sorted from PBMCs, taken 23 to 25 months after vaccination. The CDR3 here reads CASSPPSSPYEQYF. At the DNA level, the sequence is TGTGCCAGCAGCCCGCCTAGCTCTCCCTACGAGCAGTACTTC.